Following are 29 T cell receptor beta chains from one sample sequenced in a study of T cell responses to AZD1222 COVID-19 vaccine. Sequenced by immunoSEQ multiplex PCR; TCRdb stores in-frame clones only, minus some. The table shows around 140,000 clones, with around 86% occurring only once. The sample consisted of peripheral blood, taken on day 0 of AZD1222 vaccination. The receptors here all came from an adult in good health.

CDR3 sequence reads: CAWKAVSRNTEAFF. CDR3 nucleotides: TGTGCCTGGAAGGCGGTATCGAGGAACACTGAAGCTTTCTTT. The V call is TRBV30, the J call TRBJ1-1; D remains ambiguous. CDR1 is GTSNPN and CDR2 is SVGIG in the germline V gene (reference sequence). This CDR3 is 14 amino acids long. The germline V and J ends were trimmed by 4 bases and 1 base, with 13 bases remaining between them.

This sequence joins TRBV12-3 or TRBV12-4 and TRBJ1-1; the D gene is possibly TRBD1 (6 bases). CDR3 length: 12 amino acids. Trimming removed 7 bases from V and 6 bases from J, with 12 bases in between. The CDR3 loop is CASNTGRAEAFF. CDR3 nucleotide sequence: TGTGCCAGCAACACAGGGCGAGCTGAAGCTTTCTTT.

This clone occurred a few times. The gene calls are TRBV12-3 or TRBV12-4 and TRBJ1-5, with D perhaps TRBD1 (6 bases). V lost 4 bases, J lost 6 bases, and 10 bases lay in between. This CDR3 region has 13 residues. CDR3 coding DNA: TGTGCCAGCAGTTCAGGGGAGGGTCAGCCCCAGCATTTT. Residues: CASSSGEGQPQHF.

The rearrangement joins TRBV15 to TRBJ2-7; D might be TRBD1 (6 bases). Trimming removed 8 bases from V and 3 bases from J, with 20 bases in between. Per the germline V gene, CDR1 is LNHNV and CDR2 is YYDKDF (reference sequence). The CDR3 is made up of 15 amino acids. CDR3 sequence reads: CATQVRQAGGYEQYF. The DNA for the CDR3 is TGTGCCACCCAGGTGAGACAGGCCGGCGGCTACGAGCAGTACTTC.

V and J are TRBV9 and TRBJ2-3, with unresolved D. Trimming removed 4 bases at V and 5 bases at J, with 14 bases between. The CDR3 runs 14 residues. Germline V gives CDR1 SGDLS, CDR2 YYNGEE. CDR3 amino acids: CASSPWALGDTQYF. The CDR3 DNA sequence: TGTGCCAGCAGCCCCTGGGCCCTCGGAGATACGCAGTATTTT. The variable domain in full, with the rest retrieved from reference TRBV9 and TRBJ2-3, is DSGVTQTPKHLITATGQRVTLRCSPRSGDLSVYWYQQSLDQGLQFLIQYYNGEERAKGNILERFSAQQFPDLHSELNLSSLELGDSALYFCASSPWALGDTQYFGPGTRLTVL.

The chain joins TRBV5-5 to TRBJ2-4; D may correspond to TRBD1 or TRBD2 (6 bases each). Per germline, CDR1 SGHKS and CDR2 YYEKEE (reference sequence). CDR3 size: 13 residues. Between the trimmed V and J ends, which lost 0 bases and 14 bases, there was a span of 15 bases. The CDR3 spells CASSLGGGTSKYF. The CDR3, as DNA: TGTGCCAGCAGCTTGGGCGGCGGGACATCGAAGTACTTC. Based on the CDR3 plus reference TRBV5-5 and TRBJ2-4, the full variable domain is DAGVTQSPTHLIKTRGQQVTLRCSPISGHKSVSWYQQVLGQGPQFIFQYYEKEERGRGNFPDRFSARQFPNYSSELNVNALLLGDSALYLCASSLGGGTSKYFGAGTRLSVL.

In the case of this clone: A read error may account for a junction end that differs from germline. The chain carries TRBV30 and TRBJ1-1; TRBD1 aligns across 9 bases. The length of the CDR3 is 16 residues. Germline loops: CDR1 GTSNPN, CDR2 SVGIG (reference sequence). As DNA, the CDR3 is TGTGCCTGGTCCAACCTTGACAGGGGGACGAACGCTGAAGCTTTCTTT. It translates to CAWSNLDRGTNAEAFF. The variable domain in full, completed from reference TRBV30 and TRBJ1-1, reads SQTIHQWPATLVQPVGSPLSLECTVEGTSNPNLYWYRQAAGRGLQLLFYSVGIGQISSEVPQNLSASRPQDRQFILSSKKLLLSDSGFYLCAWSNLDRGTNAEAFFGQGTRLTVV.

The chain carries TRBV6-6 and TRBJ2-7; TRBD2 agrees at 9 bases. The germline V gene encodes CDR1 MNHNY and CDR2 SVGAGI (reference sequence). The CDR3 length is 15 residues. Germline trimming cut 2 bases from V and 3 bases from J; bases unmatched to any gene: 5. This CDR3 is CASSYTLAGNYEQYF. The CDR3 DNA is TGTGCCAGCAGTTACACTCTAGCGGGGAACTACGAGCAGTACTTC.

This rearrangement joins TRBV19 to TRBJ2-1, with 11 bases fitting TRBD2. The ends lost 8 bases at V and 9 bases at J; junction bases unmatched: 12. Germline CDR1 reads LNHDA; CDR2 reads SQIVND (reference sequence). The CDR3 is made up of 15 amino acids. Written as DNA, the CDR3 is TGTGCCAGTGGTAATAGCGGGGGGGCAGTGGTTGAGCAGTTCTTC. Translation gives CASGNSGGAVVEQFF.

This clone came up once. The V gene is TRBV7-8, the J gene TRBJ1-6; 7 bases fit TRBD1. Germline V gene lookup returns CDR1 SGHVS and CDR2 FQNEAQ. Trimming removed 5 bases from V and 6 bases from J; junction bases left unmatched: 10. The CDR3 loop spans 16 amino acids. The CDR3 here is CASSETQTGINSPLHF. The CDR3 coding sequence is TGTGCCAGCAGCGAGACGCAGACAGGGATTAATTCACCCCTCCACTTT.

As DNA, the CDR3 is TGTGCCAGCAGCCCCCCTAGGAGGGGTCTCACCGGGGAGCTGTTTTTT. This codes for CASSPPRRGLTGELFF. J is TRBJ2-2 and V is TRBV7-9; D might be TRBD2 (6 bases). This CDR3 has 16 amino acids. The germline gives CDR1 SEHNR, CDR2 FQNEAQ (reference sequence). V lost 5 bases to trimming and J lost 4 bases, with 17 bases between them.

In DNA form, the CDR3 reads TGTGCCAGCAGTTACTCGGCCGAACAGGGCTATGGCTACACCTTC. Amino acid sequence: CASSYSAEQGYGYTF. V usage is TRBV6-5 and J usage is TRBJ1-2, with a weak D call TRBD1 (6 bases). CDR1 is MNHEY, CDR2 SVGAGI, per germline. V lost 0 bases and J lost 4, with 12 bases in between. The CDR3 is made up of 15 amino acids.

The chain links TRBV10-3 to TRBJ2-2, with no clear D. The CDR3 has 12 residues. Per germline, CDR1 ENHRY and CDR2 SYGVKD. V lost 3 bases and J lost 3, with 2 bases in between. The chain's CDR3 is CAISDYTGELFF. In nucleotides, the CDR3 is TGTGCCATCAGTGACTACACCGGGGAGCTGTTTTTT.

The chain employs TRBV29-1 and TRBJ2-1; D is ambiguous. Germline V gene lookup returns CDR1 SQVTM and CDR2 ANQGSEA. Trimming removed 7 bases from V and 8 bases from J, with 9 bases in between. CDR3 length: 10 amino acids. CDR3 sequence: CSARVDEQFF. The CDR3 DNA reads as TGCAGCGCCCGCGTAGATGAGCAGTTCTTC.

The table lists this clone with a few counts. The chain employs TRBV9 and TRBJ2-1; tentatively, D is TRBD2 (6 bases). Germline V CDR1 and CDR2: SGDLS, YYNGEE. V gave up 4 bases and J gave up 6 bases, with 17 bases separating them. The CDR3 sequence is 15 residues long. CDR3 bases: TGTGCCAGCAGCCCGCGGGACTCTCGTAGCAATGAGCAGTTCTTC. It translates to CASSPRDSRSNEQFF.

The chain employs TRBV20-1 and TRBJ1-1; possibly TRBD1 for D (5 bases). In germline, CDR1 is DFQATT, CDR2 SNEGSKA (reference sequence). This CDR3 region has 15 residues. V was shortened by 3 bases and J by 3 bases, with 17 bases between the two germline ends. CDR3 DNA sequence: TGCAGTGCTAGTGGGGGACCGATGCCCGACACTGAAGCTTTCTTT. Translating gives CSASGGPMPDTEAFF.

This rearrangement joins TRBV11-2 to TRBJ1-2, with 7 bases fitting TRBD1. The germline gives CDR1 SGHAT, CDR2 FQNNGV. With 5 bases clipped from V and 8 bases from J, the junction kept 14 bases outside the gene matches. This CDR3 has 15 residues. CDR3 loop: CASSLTDRVAEGYTF. The CDR3 nucleotides are TGTGCCAGCAGCCTAACAGACAGGGTAGCGGAAGGCTACACCTTC.

The chain links TRBV7-9 to TRBJ2-3; 10 bases fit TRBD2. J lost 2 bases, V lost 7 bases, and 6 bases had no gene match. The CDR3 is 15 amino acids. CDR1 is SEHNR, CDR2 FQNEAQ, per germline (reference sequence). The CDR3 is CASMQRGGFTDTQYF. The CDR3 DNA sequence: TGTGCCAGCATGCAGCGGGGGGGCTTCACAGATACGCAGTATTTT.

V gene TRBV7-8 combines with J gene TRBJ1-5, with D perhaps matching TRBD1 (5 bases). Germline assignment: CDR1 SGHVS and CDR2 FQNEAQ. This CDR3 is 15 amino acids long. The V and J ends lost 2 bases and 0 bases respectively, with 8 bases between them. CDR3 amino acids: CASSLQGLSNQPQHF. In nucleotides, the CDR3 is TGTGCCAGCAGCTTACAGGGACTTAGCAATCAGCCCCAGCATTTT.

The chain has TRBV2 and TRBJ1-1, with D unclear. The CDR3 length is 12 residues. The V and J ends lost 4 bases and 11 bases respectively, with 14 bases between them. In germline, CDR1 is SNHLY, CDR2 FYNNEI. CDR3 coding DNA: TGTGCCAGCAGTGTTTTACAAGGTGGGGCTTTCTTT. Its translation: CASSVLQGGAFF. Full variable domain (rest looked up from reference TRBV2 and TRBJ1-1): EPEVTQTPSHQVTQMGQEVILRCVPISNHLYFYWYRQILGQKVEFLVSFYNNEISEKSEIFDDQFSVERPDGSNFTLKIRSTKLEDSAMYFCASSVLQGGAFFGQGTRLTVV.

The V and J genes are TRBV2 and TRBJ1-5, with D perhaps TRBD1 (5 bases). Deletions cut 5 bases from V and 5 bases from J, with 16 bases between. Germline CDR1 reads SNHLY; CDR2 reads FYNNEI. The CDR3 contains 15 residues. CDR3 nucleotides: TGTGCCAGCAGTCAAAGTAGACAGCCGTATCAGCCCCAGCATTTT. Residues: CASSQSRQPYQPQHF.

The rearrangement uses TRBV5-4 and TRBJ1-1, with 8 bases lining up with TRBD1. The CDR3 is made up of 16 amino acids. The V gene end was trimmed by 4 bases and the J gene end by 7 bases; junction bases not matched to a gene: 15. Germline V gives CDR1 SGHNT, CDR2 YYREEE (reference sequence). CDR3 coding DNA: TGTGCCAGCAGCCCCTTCCGCAAACAGGGGGGGATTGAAGCTTTCTTT. Amino acids: CASSPFRKQGGIEAFF.

This clone has only one observation. The rearrangement joins TRBV5-1 to TRBJ2-1, with unresolved D. The CDR3 covers 15 residues. V lost 4 bases to trimming and J lost 10 bases, with 21 bases between them. Germline CDR1 reads SGHRS; CDR2 reads YFSETQ. CDR3 in DNA: TGCGCCAGCAGCCCTGGCGGCCCCGTATCGCAGGAGCAGTTCTTC. Protein: CASSPGGPVSQEQFF.

DNA for the CDR3: TGTGCCAGCAGCGTAGTAGAAGGGGAGGCAAAACAGTACTTC. It specifies CASSVVEGEAKQYF. The V call is TRBV9, the J call TRBJ2-7, with a possible D match to TRBD2 (6 bases). The germline V gene has CDR1 SGDLS and CDR2 YYNGEE. Trimming took off 0 bases at V and 10 bases at J, with 17 bases between the two ends. This CDR3 has 14 residues.

The chain uses TRBV5-1 and TRBJ2-5, with D unresolved. From germline, CDR1 is SGHRS and CDR2 YFSETQ. CDR3 length: 14 amino acids. V shed 1 base and J shed 1 base, with 8 bases lying between them. This chain's CDR3 is CASSLNTIQETQYF. The CDR3 DNA reads TGCGCCAGCAGCTTGAACACGATCCAAGAGACCCAGTACTTC.

This chain joins TRBV2 and TRBJ1-4, with 7 bases that match TRBD1. The CDR3 is 15 amino acids. Per germline, CDR1 SNHLY and CDR2 FYNNEI. Trimming removed 5 bases from V and 8 bases from J; junction bases left unmatched: 11. CDR3: CASSRREGGGEKLFF. Here the CDR3 DNA reads TGTGCCAGCAGTCGACGGGAAGGGGGCGGGGAAAAACTGTTTTTT.

The rearrangement links TRBV2 to TRBJ1-1, with no clear D. Trimming removed 9 bases from V and 2 bases from J, with 13 bases in between. The CDR3 has 13 amino acids. The germline gives CDR1 SNHLY, CDR2 FYNNEI. CDR3 coding DNA: TGTGCCAGGGTCGATCTAACCAACACTGAAGCTTTCTTT. This codes for CARVDLTNTEAFF.

V gene TRBV6-5 combines with J gene TRBJ2-5; D not resolved. V lost 8 bases, J lost 5 bases, and 6 bases lay in between. CDR3 size: 10 residues. Germline V lookup: CDR1 MNHEY, CDR2 SVGAGI. CDR3 amino acids: CASVRETQYF. The CDR3 DNA reads as TGTGCCAGCGTGAGGGAGACCCAGTACTTC.

The rearrangement links TRBV5-1 to TRBJ2-1, with D maybe TRBD1 (6 bases). The CDR3 is 13 residues long. Germline V gene data show CDR1 as SGHRS and CDR2 as YFSETQ. The V gene lost 4 bases and the J gene lost 8 bases, with 13 bases spanning the gap. The CDR3 region is CASSPGAGDEQFF. CDR3 sequence (DNA): TGCGCCAGCAGCCCCGGAGCAGGGGATGAGCAGTTCTTC. The complete variable domain, with remaining parts taken from reference TRBV5-1 and TRBJ2-1, reads KAGVTQTPRYLIKTRGQQVTLSCSPISGHRSVSWYQQTPGQGLQFLFEYFSETQRNKGNFPGRFSGRQFSNSRSEMNVSTLELGDSALYLCASSPGAGDEQFFGPGTRLTVL.